Sequencing of this T cell receptor beta chain was carried out in a study of radiotherapy plus CTLA-4 blockade in lung cancer. Background on the study: Objective responses were documented in about 18% of patients, with disease control in 31%. Study observations and caveats: Blood saw expansion of tumor-derived TCR clones after radiotherapy plus ipilimumab. Alongside interferon-beta, early blood T cell clone dynamics were reportedly the best predictor of response.

Note on this clone: Its matching antigen is unknown.

With ipilimumab providing CTLA-4 blockade, focal radiation was administered to patients who had chemo-refractory metastatic non-small-cell lung cancer. This CDR3 contains 14 residues. V gave up 6 bases and J gave up 7 bases; unmatched junction bases: 9. CDR1 and CDR2 from the germline V gene are LNHDA and SQIVND (reference sequence). The table came from immunoSEQ multiplex PCR; TCRdb's copy has only in-frame clones and leaves some out. Seen here are 40,000 to 45,000 clones, roughly two thirds observed once, and the top ten hold roughly 25%. The material sequenced was peripheral blood, taken from a patient treated with radiotherapy plus ipilimumab. V is TRBV19 and J is TRBJ2-1, with 7 bases fitting TRBD2. The TCR was taken from a human donor with non-small cell lung cancer who had a partial response to radiotherapy plus ipilimumab. This CDR3 is CASRLAGVRNEQFF. CDR3 DNA: TGTGCCAGTAGGCTTGCGGGAGTGCGGAATGAGCAGTTCTTC. Complete variable domain (other parts from reference TRBV19 and TRBJ2-1): DGGITQSPKYLFRKEGQNVTLSCEQNLNHDAMYWYRQDPGQGLRLIYYSQIVNDFQKGDIAEGYSVSREKKESFPLTVTSAQKNPTAFYLCASRLAGVRNEQFFGPGTRLTVL.